The sequence of this TCR beta chain was determined in a study of T cell responses to AZD1222 COVID-19 vaccine. Notes on the study in general: Just a handful of AZD1222 recipients were seropositive at baseline.

Profiling relied on immunoSEQ multiplex PCR, and the TCRdb table lists in-frame clones only, not all of them. Of about 210,000 clones listed, roughly 94% are singletons. Per the germline V gene, CDR1 is SGDLS and CDR2 is YYNGEE. The J segment lost 6 bases and the V segment lost 3 bases, leaving 6 bases of the junction unmatched. The CDR3 extends over 13 amino acids. Concerning this clone itself: Its antigen is as yet unknown.

The TCR sequence derives from an adult who received the MenACWY meningococcal vaccine as a control. V is TRBV9 and J is TRBJ2-7; 7 positions match TRBD2. The sample consisted of peripheral blood, taken 28 days after the second dose of the MenACWY control vaccine. This CDR3 reads CASSARLAGEQYF. The DNA for the CDR3 is TGTGCCAGCAGCGCCAGACTAGCTGGCGAGCAGTACTTC.